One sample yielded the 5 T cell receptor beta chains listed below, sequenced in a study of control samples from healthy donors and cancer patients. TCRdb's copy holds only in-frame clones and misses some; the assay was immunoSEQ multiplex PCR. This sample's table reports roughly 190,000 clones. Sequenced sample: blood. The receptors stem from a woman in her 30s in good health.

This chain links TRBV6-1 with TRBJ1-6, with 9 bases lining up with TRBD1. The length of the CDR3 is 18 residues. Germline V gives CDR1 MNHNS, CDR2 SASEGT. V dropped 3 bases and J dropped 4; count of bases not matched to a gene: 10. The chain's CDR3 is CASSDRQGEDYYNSPLHF. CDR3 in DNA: TGTGCCAGCAGTGACCGACAGGGGGAAGACTATTATAATTCACCCCTCCACTTT.

The CDR3 reads CSGRQADQETQYF. The CDR3 DNA is TGCAGTGGCCGACAAGCCGACCAAGAGACCCAGTACTTC. This chain uses TRBV29-1 with TRBJ2-5; D ambiguous. Germline assignment: CDR1 SQVTM and CDR2 ANQGSEA. The CDR3 spans 13 residues. Supplemented by reference TRBV29-1 and TRBJ2-5, the full variable domain reads SAVISQKPSRDICQRGTSLTIQCQVDSQVTMMFWYRQQPGQSLTLIATANQGSEATYESGFVIDKFPISRPNLTFSTLTVSNMSPEDSSIYLCSGRQADQETQYFGPGTRLLVL.

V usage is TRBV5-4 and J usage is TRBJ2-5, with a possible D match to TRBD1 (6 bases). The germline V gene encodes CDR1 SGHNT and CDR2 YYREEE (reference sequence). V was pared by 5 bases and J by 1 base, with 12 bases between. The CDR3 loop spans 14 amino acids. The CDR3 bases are TGTGCCAGCAGTTTACAGGGAACCCAAGAGACCCAGTACTTC. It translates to CASSLQGTQETQYF.

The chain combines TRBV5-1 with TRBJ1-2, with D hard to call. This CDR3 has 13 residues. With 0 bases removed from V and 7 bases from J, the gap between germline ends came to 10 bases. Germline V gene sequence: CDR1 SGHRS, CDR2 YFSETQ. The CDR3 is CASSLDGVGGYTF. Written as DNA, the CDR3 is TGCGCCAGCAGCTTGGATGGGGTAGGTGGCTACACCTTC.

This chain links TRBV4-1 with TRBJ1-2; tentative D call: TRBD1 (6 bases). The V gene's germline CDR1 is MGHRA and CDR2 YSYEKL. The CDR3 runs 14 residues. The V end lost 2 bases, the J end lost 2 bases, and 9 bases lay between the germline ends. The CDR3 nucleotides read TGCGCCAGCAGCCAATCTACAGGGAACTATGGCTACACCTTC. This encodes CASSQSTGNYGYTF.